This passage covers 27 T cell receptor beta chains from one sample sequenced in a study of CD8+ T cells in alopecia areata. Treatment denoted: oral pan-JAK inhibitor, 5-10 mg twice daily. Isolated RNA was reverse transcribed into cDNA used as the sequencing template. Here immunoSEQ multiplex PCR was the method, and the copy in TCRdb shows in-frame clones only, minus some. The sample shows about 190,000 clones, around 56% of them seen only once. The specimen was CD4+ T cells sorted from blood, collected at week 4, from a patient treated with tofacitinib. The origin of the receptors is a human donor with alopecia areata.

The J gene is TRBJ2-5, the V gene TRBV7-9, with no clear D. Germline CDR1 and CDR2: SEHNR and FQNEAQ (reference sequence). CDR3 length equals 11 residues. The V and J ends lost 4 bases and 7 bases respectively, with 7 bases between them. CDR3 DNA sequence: TGTGCCAGCAGCTCGCCCTCGACCCAGTACTTC. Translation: CASSSPSTQYF.

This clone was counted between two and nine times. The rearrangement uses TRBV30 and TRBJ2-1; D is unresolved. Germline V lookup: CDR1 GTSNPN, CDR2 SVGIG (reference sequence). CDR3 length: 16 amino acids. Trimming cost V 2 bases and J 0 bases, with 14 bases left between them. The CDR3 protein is CAWSPSRSSSYNEQFF. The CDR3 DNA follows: TGTGCCTGGAGTCCGTCTAGGTCTAGCTCCTACAATGAGCAGTTCTTC.

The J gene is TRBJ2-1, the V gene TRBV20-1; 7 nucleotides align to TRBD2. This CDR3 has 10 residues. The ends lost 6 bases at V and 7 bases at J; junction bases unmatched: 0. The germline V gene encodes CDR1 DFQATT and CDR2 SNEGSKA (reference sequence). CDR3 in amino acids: CSAGRNEQFF. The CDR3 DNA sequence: TGCAGTGCCGGGAGGAATGAGCAGTTCTTC.

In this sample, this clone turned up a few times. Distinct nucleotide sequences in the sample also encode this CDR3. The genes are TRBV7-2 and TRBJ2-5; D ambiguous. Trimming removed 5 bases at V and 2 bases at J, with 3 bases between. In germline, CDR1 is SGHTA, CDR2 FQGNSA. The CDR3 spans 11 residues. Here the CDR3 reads CASSIQETQYF. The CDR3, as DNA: TGTGCCAGCAGCATTCAAGAGACCCAGTACTTC.

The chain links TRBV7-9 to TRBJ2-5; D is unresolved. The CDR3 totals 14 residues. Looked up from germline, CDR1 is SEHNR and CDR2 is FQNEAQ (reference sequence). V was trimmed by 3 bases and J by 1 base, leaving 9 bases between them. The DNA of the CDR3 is TGTGCCAGCAGCTTTACCGAGGTCCAAGAGACCCAGTACTTC. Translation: CASSFTEVQETQYF.

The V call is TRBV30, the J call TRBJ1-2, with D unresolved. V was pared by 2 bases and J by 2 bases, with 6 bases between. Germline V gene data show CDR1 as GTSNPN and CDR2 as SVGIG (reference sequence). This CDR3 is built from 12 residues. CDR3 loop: CAWSSPNYGYTF. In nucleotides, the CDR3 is TGTGCCTGGAGTAGTCCGAACTATGGCTACACCTTC.

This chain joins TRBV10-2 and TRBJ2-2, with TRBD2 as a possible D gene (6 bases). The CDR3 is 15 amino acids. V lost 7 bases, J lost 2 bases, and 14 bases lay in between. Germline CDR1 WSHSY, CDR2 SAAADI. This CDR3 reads CASKRLDVNTGELFF. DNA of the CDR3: TGCGCCAGCAAGAGACTAGATGTTAACACCGGGGAGCTGTTTTTT.

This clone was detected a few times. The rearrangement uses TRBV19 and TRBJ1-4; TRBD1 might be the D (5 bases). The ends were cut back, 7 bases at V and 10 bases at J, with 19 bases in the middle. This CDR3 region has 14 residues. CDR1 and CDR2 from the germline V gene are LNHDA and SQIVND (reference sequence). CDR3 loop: CASKAGDVGGKLFF. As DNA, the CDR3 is TGTGCCAGTAAGGCCGGGGACGTGGGAGGAAAACTGTTTTTT.

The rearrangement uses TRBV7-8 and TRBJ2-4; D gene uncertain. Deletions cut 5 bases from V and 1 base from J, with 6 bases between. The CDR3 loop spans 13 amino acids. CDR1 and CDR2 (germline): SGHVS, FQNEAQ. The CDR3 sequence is CASSPQAKNIQYF. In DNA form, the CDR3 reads TGTGCCAGCAGCCCCCAGGCCAAAAACATTCAGTACTTC.

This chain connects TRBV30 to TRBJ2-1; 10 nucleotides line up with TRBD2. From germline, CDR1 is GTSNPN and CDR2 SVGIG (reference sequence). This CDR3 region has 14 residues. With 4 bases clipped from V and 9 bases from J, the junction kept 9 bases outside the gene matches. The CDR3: CAWKTSGSRGEQFF. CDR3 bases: TGTGCCTGGAAGACTAGCGGGTCGAGGGGTGAGCAGTTCTTC.

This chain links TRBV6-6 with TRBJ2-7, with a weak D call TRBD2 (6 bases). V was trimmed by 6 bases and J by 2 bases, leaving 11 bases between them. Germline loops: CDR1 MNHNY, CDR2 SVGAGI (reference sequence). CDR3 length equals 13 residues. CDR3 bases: TGTGCCAGCAGGGGGACTCTTACCTACGAGCAGTACTTC. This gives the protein CASRGTLTYEQYF.

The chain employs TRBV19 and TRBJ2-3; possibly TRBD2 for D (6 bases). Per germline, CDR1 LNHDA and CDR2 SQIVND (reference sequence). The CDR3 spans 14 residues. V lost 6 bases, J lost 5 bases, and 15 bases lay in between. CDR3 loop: CASRRREERDTQYF. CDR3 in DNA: TGTGCCAGTAGAAGGCGGGAAGAGAGAGATACGCAGTATTTT.

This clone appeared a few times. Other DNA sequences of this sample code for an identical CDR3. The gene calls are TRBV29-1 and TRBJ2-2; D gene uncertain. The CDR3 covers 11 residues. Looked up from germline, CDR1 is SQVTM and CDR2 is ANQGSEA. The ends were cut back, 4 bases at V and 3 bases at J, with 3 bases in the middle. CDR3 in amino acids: CSVGDTGELFF. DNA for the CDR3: TGCAGCGTTGGCGACACCGGGGAGCTGTTTTTT.

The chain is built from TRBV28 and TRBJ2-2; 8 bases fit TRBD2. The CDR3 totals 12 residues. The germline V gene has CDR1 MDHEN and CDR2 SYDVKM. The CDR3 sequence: CVTSENTGELFF. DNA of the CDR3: TGTGTGACTAGCGAGAACACCGGGGAGCTGTTTTTT.

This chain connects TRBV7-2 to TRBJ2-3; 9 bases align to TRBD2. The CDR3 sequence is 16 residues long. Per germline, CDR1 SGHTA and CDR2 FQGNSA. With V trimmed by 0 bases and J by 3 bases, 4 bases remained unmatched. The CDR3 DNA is TGTGCCAGCAGCTTAGCTAGCGGGAGAAAGACAGATACGCAGTATTTT. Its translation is CASSLASGRKTDTQYF.

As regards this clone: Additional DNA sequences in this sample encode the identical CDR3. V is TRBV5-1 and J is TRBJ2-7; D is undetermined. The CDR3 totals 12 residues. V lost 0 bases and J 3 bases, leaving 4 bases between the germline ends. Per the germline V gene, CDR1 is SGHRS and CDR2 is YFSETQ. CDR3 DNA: TGCGCCAGCAGCTTGGAAGGCTACGAGCAGTACTTC. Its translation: CASSLEGYEQYF.

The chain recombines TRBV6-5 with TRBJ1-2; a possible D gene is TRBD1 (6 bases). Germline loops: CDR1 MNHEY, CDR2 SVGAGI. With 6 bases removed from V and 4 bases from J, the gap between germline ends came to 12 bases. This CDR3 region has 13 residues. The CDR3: CASRDSDFYGYTF. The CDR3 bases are TGTGCCAGCAGGGACAGCGATTTCTATGGCTACACCTTC.

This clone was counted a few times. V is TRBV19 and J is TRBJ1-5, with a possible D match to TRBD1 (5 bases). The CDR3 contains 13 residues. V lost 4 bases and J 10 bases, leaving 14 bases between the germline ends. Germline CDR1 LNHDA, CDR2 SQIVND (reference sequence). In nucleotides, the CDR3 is TGTGCCAGTAGTAGAGACAGACTAGCCCCCCAGCATTTT. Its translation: CASSRDRLAPQHF. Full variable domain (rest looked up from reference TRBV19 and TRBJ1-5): DGGITQSPKYLFRKEGQNVTLSCEQNLNHDAMYWYRQDPGQGLRLIYYSQIVNDFQKGDIAEGYSVSREKKESFPLTVTSAQKNPTAFYLCASSRDRLAPQHFGDGTRLSIL.

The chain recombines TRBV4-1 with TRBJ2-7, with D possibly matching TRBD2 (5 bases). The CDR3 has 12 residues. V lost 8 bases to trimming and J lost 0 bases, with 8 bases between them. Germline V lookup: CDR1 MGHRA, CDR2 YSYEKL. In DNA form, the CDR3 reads TGCGCCAGCTCAGAGGGCTCCTACGAGCAGTACTTC. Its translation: CASSEGSYEQYF.

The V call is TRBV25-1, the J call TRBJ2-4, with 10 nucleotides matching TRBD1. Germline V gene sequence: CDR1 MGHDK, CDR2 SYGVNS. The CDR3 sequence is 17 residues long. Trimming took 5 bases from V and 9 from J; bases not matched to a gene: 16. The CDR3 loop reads CASSPPGQGPQPTIQYF. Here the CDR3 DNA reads TGTGCCAGCAGTCCCCCGGGACAGGGGCCTCAGCCTACCATTCAGTACTTC. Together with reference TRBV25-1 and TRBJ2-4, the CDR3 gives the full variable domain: EADIYQTPRYLVIGTGKKITLECSQTMGHDKMYWYQQDPGMELHLIHYSYGVNSTEKGDLSSESTVSRIRTEHFPLTLESARPSHTSQYLCASSPPGQGPQPTIQYFGAGTRLSVL.

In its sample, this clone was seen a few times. The CDR3 DNA reads as TGTGCCAGTAGTACCGATGGTAACTATGGCTACACCTTC. Protein sequence: CASSTDGNYGYTF. The chain employs TRBV19 and TRBJ1-2, with D unclear. Trimming pared 4 bases from V and 1 base from J, leaving 7 bases between. From germline, CDR1 is LNHDA and CDR2 SQIVND (reference sequence). This CDR3 contains 13 residues.

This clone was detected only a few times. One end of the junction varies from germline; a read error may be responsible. The CDR3 DNA reads as TGCGCTAGCGGGAGTACTGAGACCCAGTACTTC. Translated, it gives CASGSTETQYF. This chain joins TRBV7-9 and TRBJ2-5; TRBD2 matches at 10 bases. This CDR3 is 11 amino acids long. CDR1 is SEHNR and CDR2 is FQNEAQ in the germline V gene (reference sequence).

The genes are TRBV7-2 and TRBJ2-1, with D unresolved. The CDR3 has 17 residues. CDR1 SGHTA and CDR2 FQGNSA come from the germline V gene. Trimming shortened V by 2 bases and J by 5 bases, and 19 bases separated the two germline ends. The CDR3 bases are TGTGCCAGCAGCTTAATTAGGGCGGTCTACCTAGACAATGAGCAGTTCTTC. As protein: CASSLIRAVYLDNEQFF.

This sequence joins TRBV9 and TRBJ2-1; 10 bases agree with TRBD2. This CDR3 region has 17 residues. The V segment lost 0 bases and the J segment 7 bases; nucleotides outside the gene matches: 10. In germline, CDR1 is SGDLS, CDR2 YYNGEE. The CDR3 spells CASSVAQTAGGRNEQFF. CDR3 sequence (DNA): TGTGCCAGCAGCGTAGCCCAAACAGCGGGAGGGCGTAATGAGCAGTTCTTC.

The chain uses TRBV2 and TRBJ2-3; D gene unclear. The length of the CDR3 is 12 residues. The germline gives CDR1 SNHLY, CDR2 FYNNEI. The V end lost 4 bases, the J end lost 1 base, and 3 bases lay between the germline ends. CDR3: CASSGGTDTQYF. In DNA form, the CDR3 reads TGTGCCAGCAGTGGGGGCACAGATACGCAGTATTTT. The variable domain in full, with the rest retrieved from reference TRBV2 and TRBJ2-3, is EPEVTQTPSHQVTQMGQEVILRCVPISNHLYFYWYRQILGQKVEFLVSFYNNEISEKSEIFDDQFSVERPDGSNFTLKIRSTKLEDSAMYFCASSGGTDTQYFGPGTRLTVL.

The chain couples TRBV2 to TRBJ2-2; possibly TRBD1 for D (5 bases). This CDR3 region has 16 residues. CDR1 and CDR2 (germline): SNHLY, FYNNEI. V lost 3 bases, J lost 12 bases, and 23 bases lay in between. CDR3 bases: TGTGCCAGCAGTGACATACGGACACAGCGAACCGCGAAGCTGTTTTTT. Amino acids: CASSDIRTQRTAKLFF. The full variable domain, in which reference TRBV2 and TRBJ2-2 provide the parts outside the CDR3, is EPEVTQTPSHQVTQMGQEVILRCVPISNHLYFYWYRQILGQKVEFLVSFYNNEISEKSEIFDDQFSVERPDGSNFTLKIRSTKLEDSAMYFCASSDIRTQRTAKLFFGEGSRLTVL.

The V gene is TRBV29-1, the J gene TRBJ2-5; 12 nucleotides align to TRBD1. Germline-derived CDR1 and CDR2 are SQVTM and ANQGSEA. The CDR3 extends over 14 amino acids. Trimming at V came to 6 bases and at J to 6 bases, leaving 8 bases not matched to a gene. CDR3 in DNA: TGCAGCGTCGCGAGGGACAGGGGGCAAAAGACCCAGTACTTC. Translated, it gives CSVARDRGQKTQYF. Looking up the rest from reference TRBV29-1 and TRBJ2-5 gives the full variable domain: SAVISQKPSRDICQRGTSLTIQCQVDSQVTMMFWYRQQPGQSLTLIATANQGSEATYESGFVIDKFPISRPNLTFSTLTVSNMSPEDSSIYLCSVARDRGQKTQYFGPGTRLLVL.